These 25 T cell receptor beta chains were all obtained from the same sample, sequenced in a study of PD-1 blockade in classical Hodgkin lymphoma. Measured with immunoSEQ multiplex PCR; TCRdb has only the in-frame clones, and not every one. This sample has roughly 150,000 clones, with under 85% found just once. Relapse after autologous stem cell transplantation occurred in every patient, and brentuximab vedotin exposure varied. This sample comprised peripheral blood mononuclear cells (PBMCs), obtained before the second cycle of nivolumab. These receptors were obtained from a human donor with classical Hodgkin lymphoma.

This clone was picked up one time. The genes are TRBV28 and TRBJ1-1; D remains ambiguous. The CDR3 runs 13 residues. Looked up from germline, CDR1 is MDHEN and CDR2 is SYDVKM. V was clipped by 3 bases and J by 11 bases, with 16 bases between them. CDR3 nucleotides: TGTGCCAGCAGTTTTGTCCAAAATCTAAAGGCTTTCTTT. Translating gives CASSFVQNLKAFF.

This sequence joins TRBV5-6 and TRBJ1-2; maybe TRBD1 (6 bases). CDR1 and CDR2 from the germline V gene are SGHDT and YYEEEE. CDR3 length: 14 amino acids. The V and J ends lost 2 bases and 2 bases respectively, with 10 bases between them. The CDR3 region has the DNA TGTGCCAGCAGCTTTGGGCAGGGGAACTATGGCTACACCTTC. Translation gives CASSFGQGNYGYTF.

This chain connects TRBV10-3 to TRBJ1-2; 8 positions agree with TRBD1. The CDR3 is 13 amino acids. Per the germline V gene, CDR1 is ENHRY and CDR2 is SYGVKD. The V gene end was trimmed by 6 bases and the J gene end by 3 bases; junction bases not matched to a gene: 3. CDR3 in amino acids: CAISPGQDYGYTF. The CDR3 DNA reads as TGTGCCATCAGCCCGGGACAGGACTATGGCTACACCTTC.

This chain connects TRBV11-2 to TRBJ2-3; 7 positions agree with TRBD2. The CDR3 extends over 15 amino acids. Germline CDR1 reads SGHAT; CDR2 reads FQNNGV. The trim removed 3 bases at V and 6 bases at J, leaving 9 bases unmatched. The chain's CDR3 is CASSLTGRGGDTQYF. The CDR3 region has the DNA TGTGCCAGCAGCTTGACCGGGCGGGGAGGGGATACGCAGTATTTT.

V usage is TRBV11-2 and J usage is TRBJ1-2, with D uncertain. CDR1 is SGHAT, CDR2 FQNNGV, per germline. This CDR3 is built from 16 residues. Deletions cut 4 bases from V and 4 bases from J, with 19 bases between. The CDR3 bases are TGTGCCAGCAGCTACGCCGTTGGGGTGTCTGGCTATGGCTACACCTTC. This translates into CASSYAVGVSGYGYTF.

The rearrangement uses TRBV5-4 and TRBJ1-2; a weak D match, TRBD1 (5 bases). The V gene's germline CDR1 is SGHNT and CDR2 YYREEE (reference sequence). V lost 0 bases and J 4 bases, leaving 13 bases between the germline ends. This CDR3 has 15 amino acids. CDR3 protein: CASSLDWGVGYGYTF. The CDR3 DNA reads TGTGCCAGCAGCTTGGATTGGGGGGTTGGCTATGGCTACACCTTC.

This chain joins TRBV4-1 and TRBJ2-1; the D is unclear. Trimming pared 2 bases from V and 5 bases from J, leaving 16 bases between. This CDR3 comprises 16 residues. Germline V CDR1 and CDR2: MGHRA, YSYEKL. CDR3 loop: CASSQRYGLGNNEQFF. CDR3 in DNA: TGCGCCAGCAGCCAACGTTATGGATTGGGGAACAATGAGCAGTTCTTC.

CDR3 residues: CASSPPGLAYNEQFF. Here the CDR3 DNA reads TGTGCCAGCTCGCCTCCGGGACTAGCCTACAATGAGCAGTTCTTC. V is TRBV18 and J is TRBJ2-1, with 8 bases identical to TRBD2. Germline-derived CDR1 and CDR2 are KGHSH and LQKENI. This CDR3 contains 15 residues. With 6 bases clipped from V and 2 bases from J, the junction kept 6 bases outside the gene matches.

The chain employs TRBV21-1 and TRBJ2-2. TRBV21-1 is described as a pseudogene. This CDR3 spans 13 amino acids. CDR3 residues: CASSNENTGELFF. DNA of the CDR3: TGTGCCAGCAGCAATGAGAACACCGGGGAGCTGTTTTTT.

The chain links TRBV27 to TRBJ2-5, with TRBD2 identical over 8 bases. CDR3 length equals 12 residues. The V gene's germline CDR1 is MNHEY and CDR2 SMNVEV (reference sequence). Unmatched junction bases numbered 1, after V lost 3 bases and J lost 7 bases. The CDR3 DNA follows: TGTGCCAGCAGTTTTCGGGAGGGGACCCAGTACTTC. Translated: CASSFREGTQYF.

The rearrangement uses TRBV7-2 and TRBJ1-2; D is possibly TRBD1 (6 bases). The V gene lost 1 base and the J gene lost 7 bases, with 10 bases spanning the gap. In germline, CDR1 is SGHTA, CDR2 FQGNSA. The CDR3 totals 13 residues. In DNA form, the CDR3 reads TGTGCCAGCAGCTTAGGTTTGGGGGCTGGCTACACCTTC. This sequence encodes CASSLGLGAGYTF. The variable domain in full, with the rest retrieved from reference TRBV7-2 and TRBJ1-2, is GAGVSQSPSNKVTEKGKDVELRCDPISGHTALYWYRQSLGQGLEFLIYFQGNSAPDKSGLPSDRFSAERTGGSVSTLTIQRTQQEDSAVYLCASSLGLGAGYTFGSGTRLTVV.

The chain couples TRBV10-3 to TRBJ2-2; the match to TRBD2 covers 10 bases. Germline trimming cut 3 bases from V and 5 bases from J; bases unmatched to any gene: 3. There are 15 residues in the CDR3. Germline assignment: CDR1 ENHRY and CDR2 SYGVKD. The CDR3: CAISETAGGTGELFF. The CDR3 coding sequence is TGTGCCATCAGTGAAACAGCGGGGGGGACCGGGGAGCTGTTTTTT.

This clone has more than one count but fewer than ten. The J gene is TRBJ1-4, the V gene TRBV5-4, with TRBD1 as a possible D gene (6 bases). V dropped 4 bases and J dropped 0 bases, with 16 bases sitting between them. The CDR3 is 17 residues long. Germline V lookup: CDR1 SGHNT, CDR2 YYREEE (reference sequence). The CDR3 is CASSQGGGQTTNEKLFF. CDR3 DNA: TGTGCCAGCAGCCAAGGGGGGGGGCAGACAACTAATGAAAAACTGTTTTTT.

In this sample, this clone turned up a few times. V usage is TRBV18 and J usage is TRBJ2-7; D ambiguous. Germline V gene lookup returns CDR1 KGHSH and CDR2 LQKENI. CDR3 length: 14 residues. The V end lost 3 bases, the J end lost 3 bases, and 12 bases lay between the germline ends. This CDR3 is CASSPLTTSYEQYF. The CDR3 nucleotides read TGTGCCAGCTCACCCCTGACAACAAGCTACGAGCAGTACTTC.

This clone was observed many times. The chain couples TRBV4-3 to TRBJ1-1; D unclear. The CDR3 is 14 residues long. V lost 3 bases and J lost 0, with 8 bases in between. Germline assignment: CDR1 LGHNA and CDR2 YSLEER. This CDR3 is CASSHPGMNTEAFF. Written as DNA, the CDR3 is TGCGCCAGCAGCCATCCAGGAATGAACACTGAAGCTTTCTTT.

The V call is TRBV7-9, the J call TRBJ2-7, with D perhaps matching TRBD1 (6 bases). V lost 0 bases to trimming and J lost 4 bases, with 13 bases between them. The germline V gene has CDR1 SEHNR and CDR2 FQNEAQ (reference sequence). The CDR3 is 15 residues long. In DNA form, the CDR3 reads TGTGCCAGCAGCTTAGCTAGGGGGAGTTCTTACGAGCAGTACTTC. This sequence encodes CASSLARGSSYEQYF. The full variable domain, rest sourced from reference TRBV7-9 and TRBJ2-7, is DTGVSQNPRHKITKRGQNVTFRCDPISEHNRLYWYRQTLGQGPEFLTYFQNEAQLEKSRLLSDRFSAERPKGSFSTLEIQRTEQGDSAMYLCASSLARGSSYEQYFGPGTRLTVT.

This sequence joins TRBV6-5 and TRBJ2-7; D is perhaps TRBD1 (6 bases). CDR1 and CDR2 (germline): MNHEY, SVGAGI. V was clipped by 6 bases and J by 1 base, with 7 bases between them. This CDR3 is built from 12 residues. The CDR3, as DNA: TGTGCCAGCAGCAGGGGTTCCTACGAGCAGTACTTC. It specifies CASSRGSYEQYF.

A note on this clone: At one end the junction does not follow the germline gene, possibly because of a read error. This sequence joins TRBV7-3 and TRBJ2-6, with 13 nucleotides matching TRBD2. Germline V CDR1 and CDR2: SGHTA, FQGTGA. The CDR3 spans 18 residues. The CDR3 DNA sequence: TGTGCCAGCAGCTTAGGGACTAGCGGGGCCCCTGGGGCCAACGTCCCGACTTTC. It specifies CASSLGTSGAPGANVPTF.

This clone was observed a few times. This specimen includes other DNA sequences encoding the same CDR3. This chain connects TRBV7-2 to TRBJ1-5; TRBD1 might be the D (6 bases). Germline loops: CDR1 SGHTA, CDR2 FQGNSA. This CDR3 is 13 amino acids long. Trimming removed 1 base from V and 6 bases from J, with 7 bases in between. The DNA of the CDR3 is TGTGCCAGCAGCTTAGAGGGGGGTCAGCCCCAGCATTTT. Translation gives CASSLEGGQPQHF.

The chain employs TRBV7-9 and TRBJ2-3; 11 bases match TRBD2. Per the germline V gene, CDR1 is SEHNR and CDR2 is FQNEAQ (reference sequence). The CDR3 is made up of 16 amino acids. J lost 7 bases, V lost 6 bases, and 12 bases had no gene match. The CDR3 sequence is CASSLRGTSGGNTQYF. Written as DNA, the CDR3 is TGTGCCAGCAGTCTAAGAGGTACTAGCGGGGGTAATACGCAGTATTTT.

The rearrangement joins TRBV5-1 to TRBJ2-3, with D perhaps matching TRBD1 (6 bases). V was shortened by 6 bases and J by 2 bases, with 10 bases between the two germline ends. Germline V CDR1 and CDR2: SGHRS, YFSETQ. The CDR3 runs 13 residues. CDR3: CASKGVATDTQYF. In DNA, the CDR3 is TGCGCCAGCAAGGGGGTGGCCACAGATACGCAGTATTTT.

The chain employs TRBV5-1 and TRBJ2-3; weak D call: TRBD1 (5 bases). Trimming took off 2 bases at V and 6 bases at J, with 13 bases between the two ends. This CDR3 has 14 amino acids. Germline V gives CDR1 SGHRS, CDR2 YFSETQ. CDR3 nucleotide sequence: TGCGCCAGCAGCTTCGGCAGGGTTGACGATACGCAGTATTTT. This translates into CASSFGRVDDTQYF.

This chain links TRBV18 with TRBJ1-5; 7 nucleotides match TRBD1. V lost 3 bases, J lost 5 bases, and 4 bases stayed unmatched. CDR1 is KGHSH and CDR2 is LQKENI in the germline V gene. The CDR3 contains 14 residues. This chain's CDR3 is CASSPTGFDQPQHF. CDR3 nucleotides: TGTGCCAGCTCACCGACAGGGTTCGATCAGCCCCAGCATTTT.

The chain couples TRBV5-4 to TRBJ2-5; D unclear. The CDR3 totals 11 residues. The V gene's germline CDR1 is SGHNT and CDR2 YYREEE (reference sequence). Trimming pared 0 bases from V and 3 bases from J, leaving 0 bases between. CDR3 nucleotide sequence: TGTGCCAGCAGCTTGGAAGAGACCCAGTACTTC. Translating it yields CASSLEETQYF.

This clone appeared once. J is TRBJ1-2 and V is TRBV28; TRBD1 might be the D (5 bases). The CDR3 has 14 amino acids. Trimming took off 5 bases at V and 4 bases at J, with 14 bases between the two ends. Germline V lookup: CDR1 MDHEN, CDR2 SYDVKM. CDR3 protein: CASSPMWGTYGYTF. The CDR3 nucleotides read TGTGCCAGCAGTCCGATGTGGGGGACCTATGGCTACACCTTC.